The present TCR beta chain was sequenced within a study of blood T cell repertoires in COVID-19 (dated by TCRdb to 2018 to 2020). Some background on the complete study: Samples covering the acute and convalescent phases of COVID-19 were provided by collaborators in the United States, Italy and Spain. The prospective study material was composed of cDNA or gDNA derived from T cells, B-cell-depleted T cells, or PBMCs. The dataset comprised deeply sampled blood TCRbeta repertoires from subjects exposed to, actively infected with, or recovered from COVID-19. A freely available public database, intended as a resource for researchers studying the immune response to SARS-CoV-2, is where the repertoires were released. Samples came from the ongoing ImmuneRACE study (first 160 participants) plus 1,254 subjects from 6 global collaborators. The sample metadata nearly always contained a de-identified subject ID, COVID-19 status, age in years and sex. HLA class I and class II types, where available, came from metadata supplied by the sample provider rather than from assay-based typing.

The immunoSEQ Assay, a bias-controlled multiplex PCR, was used to amplify TCRbeta CDR3 regions from genomic DNA. The original pipeline was this. The number of nucleated cells in each sample was estimated from the amplification of reference gene primers within the assay. Sequence reads were collapsed and filtered to measure the absolute abundance of every unique TCRbeta CDR3 rearrangement. Productive Simpson clonality was computed per sample as the square root of Simpson's diversity index over productive rearrangements. In TCRdb, the immuneACCESS table is reduced to in-frame sequences with V and J assigned. These tables do not hold every clone; where another copy was compared, an unresolved V gene accounts for under half, and the others remain unexplained. Clone size and the V and J calls come from that table; the DNA yielded D and trimming. The sample table lists around 380,000 clones, roughly 86% of them with a count of one. The top ten constitute 1% to 1.5% of the sample.

The CDR3 runs 13 amino acids, cysteine and phenylalanine included. Just CDR3 DNA is preserved here, 39 bases in frame from base 1. In the germline V gene, CDR1 corresponds to MNHEY and CDR2 to SVGEGT. At the junction V is shortened by 4 bases and J by 4 bases; bases outside the gene matches: 3. A remark on this clone: Its antigen remains undetermined. No quality values exist for individual bases; no much larger clone is one base distant.

Participants in the prospective study were aged roughly 18 to 100 years, lived in over 20 United States geographic areas, and enrolled through a virtual design. In the prospective study, cohorts were assigned on the basis of participant-reported clinical history obtained from a screening survey and a study questionnaire. ImmuneRACE Cohort 3 recovered participants were defined by two consecutive negative NP/OP PCR tests, healthcare professional clearance, or symptom resolution. Each participant in the prospective study had whole blood, serum and a nasopharyngeal or oropharyngeal swab collected by mobile phlebotomists. Participants in the prospective study had the option to provide additional blood draws and questionnaires over a roughly two-month period. Blood samples from the prospective study were shipped frozen or at room temperature prior to DNA extraction. Study-level results and caveats: The amount of clinical and demographic metadata varied by source and participant and was provided uncurated.

The TCR sequence derives from a man in his thirties or forties who had recovered from COVID-19. The sequence is built from TRBV6-2 or TRBV6-3 and TRBJ1-2, with TRBD1 matching 7 junction bases. Sequenced material: PBMCs or T cells enriched from blood (not recorded which). The DNA is as follows: TGTGCCAGCAGTTCCGGGACAGTCTATGGCTACACCTTC. This sequence encodes CASSSGTVYGYTF.